Sequencing of this T cell receptor (beta chain) was carried out in a study of beta chain features in type 1 diabetes. Points from the study as a whole: A moderate, significant TCRB CDR3 shortening appeared in type 1 diabetes across four CD4+ subsets.

The CDR3 extends over 11 amino acids. Trimming left V 1 base short and J 5 bases short, with 2 bases between. The V gene's germline CDR1 is MNHNS and CDR2 SASEGT. As for this clone: The antigen is not known. This sample also contains other DNA sequences that code for the same CDR3.

All of the isolated RNA was reverse transcribed, so expressed TCRB transcripts were sequenced. Clones were read by immunoSEQ multiplex PCR, and TCRdb kept only the in-frame ones, dropping some. The data contain approximately 600,000 clones, about an eighth of them singletons. Via the markers CD45RO/CCR7/CD25/CD127/CD95/CD27, stem cell-like memory, regulatory, central memory and naive CD4+ cells were sorted. This clonotype was obtained from a man aged 25 to 40 with type 1 diabetes. The sample was naive CD4+ T cells from blood. V gene TRBV6-1 combines with J gene TRBJ1-2; no definite D call. The CDR3 coding sequence is TGTGCCAGCAGTGAAGGATATGGCTACACCTTC. Its protein product is CASSEGYGYTF.